This passage covers 11 T cell receptor beta chains from one sample sequenced in a study of control samples from healthy donors and cancer patients. Method: immunoSEQ multiplex PCR; TCRdb's copy keeps in-frame clones and lacks some. The sample yields around 130,000 clones, 91% seen once. The sample comprised blood. The receptors shown here come from a man aged 18 to 29 in good health.

The V and J genes are TRBV18 and TRBJ1-1; D remains unclear. Germline V gene sequence: CDR1 KGHSH, CDR2 LQKENI. V dropped 3 bases and J dropped 7 bases, with 9 bases sitting between them. The CDR3 runs 12 residues. The CDR3 nucleotides are TGTGCCAGCTCACCGCAGGTGGATGAAGCTTTCTTT. It specifies CASSPQVDEAFF. The variable domain in full, with the rest retrieved from reference TRBV18 and TRBJ1-1, is NAGVMQNPRHLVRRRGQEARLRCSPMKGHSHVYWYRQLPEEGLKFMVYLQKENIIDESGMPKERFSAEFPKEGPSILRIQQVVRGDSAAYFCASSPQVDEAFFGQGTRLTVV.

The chain joins TRBV10-3 to TRBJ2-3; no clear D gene. V was clipped by 0 bases and J by 3 bases, with 10 bases between them. The germline V gene encodes CDR1 ENHRY and CDR2 SYGVKD. The CDR3 runs to 15 residues. Here the CDR3 DNA reads TGTGCCATCAGTGAGTCGATAGGTGTTACAGATACGCAGTATTTT. This sequence encodes CAISESIGVTDTQYF.

The chain carries TRBV29-1 and TRBJ2-6; no definite D call. Germline CDR1 and CDR2: SQVTM and ANQGSEA. CDR3 size: 16 residues. V dropped 1 base and J dropped 0 bases, with 10 bases sitting between them. The CDR3 reads CSVEVGVSSGANVLTF. Here the CDR3 DNA reads TGCAGCGTTGAAGTTGGTGTTAGCTCTGGGGCCAACGTCCTGACTTTC.

The chain is built from TRBV7-6 and TRBJ1-1; D ambiguous. The CDR3 sequence is 14 residues long. The V gene lost 3 bases and the J gene lost 4 bases, with 12 bases spanning the gap. Germline CDR1 reads SGHVS; CDR2 reads FNYEAQ. The CDR3 DNA follows: TGTGCCAGCAGCTTGGGTCAGGTAGGCACTGAAGCTTTCTTT. Translation: CASSLGQVGTEAFF.

This rearrangement joins TRBV7-9 to TRBJ1-2; D is unresolved. CDR3 size: 13 residues. Between the trimmed V and J ends, which lost 6 bases and 2 bases, there was a span of 10 bases. In germline, CDR1 is SEHNR, CDR2 FQNEAQ (reference sequence). CDR3 sequence: CASSIDGNYGYTF. The DNA of the CDR3 is TGTGCCAGCAGTATAGACGGAAACTATGGCTACACCTTC.

J is TRBJ1-1 and V is TRBV19; D is undetermined. CDR1 and CDR2 (germline): LNHDA, SQIVND (reference sequence). The CDR3 has 15 residues. Between the trimmed V and J ends, which lost 3 bases and 0 bases, there was a span of 11 bases. The CDR3 nucleotides are TGTGCCAGTAGTATGTTCGCGTCCATGAACACTGAAGCTTTCTTT. The encoded protein is CASSMFASMNTEAFF.

This chain joins TRBV19 and TRBJ2-7; tentatively, D is TRBD1 (6 bases). V lost 4 bases, J lost 0 bases, and 10 bases lay in between. The CDR3 covers 14 residues. The V gene's germline CDR1 is LNHDA and CDR2 SQIVND (reference sequence). The CDR3 loop reads CASSKGVSSYEQYF. The CDR3 DNA reads as TGTGCCAGTAGTAAGGGGGTGTCCTCCTACGAGCAGTACTTC.

The rearrangement uses TRBV14 and TRBJ2-5; possibly TRBD1 for D (6 bases). The CDR3 extends over 13 amino acids. Germline V gene sequence: CDR1 SGHDN, CDR2 FVKESK. Trimming cost V 5 bases and J 5 bases, with 12 bases left between them. The CDR3 loop reads CASSEQGWETQYF. The DNA for the CDR3 is TGTGCCAGCAGCGAACAGGGATGGGAGACCCAGTACTTC.

The count of this clone is one. The chain is built from TRBV7-3 and TRBJ1-1; D possibly corresponds to TRBD1 (6 bases). V lost 6 bases to trimming and J lost 4 bases, with 15 bases between them. This CDR3 is built from 14 residues. Per the germline V gene, CDR1 is SGHTA and CDR2 is FQGTGA. Here the CDR3 reads CASRSDRRTTEAFF. The CDR3 region has the DNA TGTGCCAGCAGATCGGACAGAAGGACCACTGAAGCTTTCTTT.

V gene TRBV2 combines with J gene TRBJ1-3; D is unresolved. The CDR3 consists of 15 residues. The V end lost 5 bases, the J end lost 0 bases, and 11 bases lay between the germline ends. Germline assignment: CDR1 SNHLY and CDR2 FYNNEI. As DNA, the CDR3 is TGTGCCAGCAGTATCGACACTCGCTCTGGAAACACCATATATTTT. Protein product: CASSIDTRSGNTIYF. The entire variable domain, with the rest obtained from reference TRBV2 and TRBJ1-3, is as follows: EPEVTQTPSHQVTQMGQEVILRCVPISNHLYFYWYRQILGQKVEFLVSFYNNEISEKSEIFDDQFSVERPDGSNFTLKIRSTKLEDSAMYFCASSIDTRSGNTIYFGEGSWLTVV.

This clone has a single count. The chain employs TRBV27 and TRBJ2-7, with TRBD2 matching over 9 bases. The CDR3 sequence is 14 residues long. Germline-derived CDR1 and CDR2 are MNHEY and SMNVEV (reference sequence). With V trimmed by 5 bases and J by 5 bases, 7 bases remained unmatched. The CDR3, as DNA: TGTGCCAGCAGTGACAGCGGGGGGTTCAACGAGCAGTACTTC. Encoded protein: CASSDSGGFNEQYF.